This T cell receptor (beta chain) was found in a study of blood T cell repertoires in COVID-19. Study as a whole: The study drew acute and convalescent COVID-19 samples from the United States, Italy and Spain.

Germline loops: CDR1 MDHEN, CDR2 SYDVKM. Between the trimmed V and J ends, which lost 4 bases and 0 bases, there was a span of 7 bases. This CDR3 has 14 amino acids. In the original processing: Nucleated cell counts were estimated from reference gene primer amplification. TCRdb's table, derived via immunoSEQ multiplex PCR, lists solely in-frame clones and lacks some. V and J calls and clone size follow that table, whereas D and trimming were derived from the DNA. The sample has 150,000 to 200,000 clones, over 85% seen once. The receptor was isolated from a man between 60 and 75 years old with active or convalescent COVID-19. Specimen: peripheral blood. This rearrangement joins TRBV28 to TRBJ1-5; D is unresolved. The CDR3 loop is CASSSDFSNQPQHF. CDR3 bases: TGTGCCAGCAGTTCTGACTTTAGCAATCAGCCCCAGCATTTT.